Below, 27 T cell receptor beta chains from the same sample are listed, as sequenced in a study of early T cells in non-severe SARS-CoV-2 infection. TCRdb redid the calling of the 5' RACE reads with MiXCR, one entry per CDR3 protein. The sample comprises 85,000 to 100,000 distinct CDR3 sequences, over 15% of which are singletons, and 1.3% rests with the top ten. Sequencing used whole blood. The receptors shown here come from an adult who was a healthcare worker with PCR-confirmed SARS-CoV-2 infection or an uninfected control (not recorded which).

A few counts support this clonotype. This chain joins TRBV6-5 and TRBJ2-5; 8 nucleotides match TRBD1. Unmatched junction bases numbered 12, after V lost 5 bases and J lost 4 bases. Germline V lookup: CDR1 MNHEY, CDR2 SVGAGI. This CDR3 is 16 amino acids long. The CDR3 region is CASSPPQGAAVETQYF. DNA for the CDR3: TGTGCCAGCAGTCCACCTCAGGGGGCAGCGGTAGAGACCCAGTACTTC.

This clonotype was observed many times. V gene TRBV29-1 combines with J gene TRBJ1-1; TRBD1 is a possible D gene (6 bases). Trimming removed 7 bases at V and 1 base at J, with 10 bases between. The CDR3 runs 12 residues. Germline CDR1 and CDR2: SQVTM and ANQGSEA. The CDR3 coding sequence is TGCAGCGCAGGGGCAGCGAACACTGAAGCTTTCTTT. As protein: CSAGAANTEAFF.

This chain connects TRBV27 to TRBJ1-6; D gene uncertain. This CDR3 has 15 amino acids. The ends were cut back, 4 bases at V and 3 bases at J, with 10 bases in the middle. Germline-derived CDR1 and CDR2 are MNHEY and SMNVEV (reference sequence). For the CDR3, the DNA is TGTGCCAGCAGTTCTCGACAAAACTATAATTCACCCCTCCACTTT. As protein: CASSSRQNYNSPLHF.

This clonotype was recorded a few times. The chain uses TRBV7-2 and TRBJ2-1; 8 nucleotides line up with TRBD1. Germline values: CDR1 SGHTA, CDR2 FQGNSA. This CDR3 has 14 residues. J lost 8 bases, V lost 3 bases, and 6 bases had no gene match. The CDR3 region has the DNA TGTGCCAGCAGCTTGGACAGGGTAATCCATGAGCAGTTCTTC. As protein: CASSLDRVIHEQFF.

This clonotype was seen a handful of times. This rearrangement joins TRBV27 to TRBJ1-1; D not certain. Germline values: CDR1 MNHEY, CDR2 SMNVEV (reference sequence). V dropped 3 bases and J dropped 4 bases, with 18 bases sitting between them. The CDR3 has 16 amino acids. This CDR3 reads CASSFSPHYAGTEAFF. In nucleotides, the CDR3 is TGTGCCAGCAGTTTTTCCCCCCACTATGCTGGCACTGAAGCTTTCTTT.

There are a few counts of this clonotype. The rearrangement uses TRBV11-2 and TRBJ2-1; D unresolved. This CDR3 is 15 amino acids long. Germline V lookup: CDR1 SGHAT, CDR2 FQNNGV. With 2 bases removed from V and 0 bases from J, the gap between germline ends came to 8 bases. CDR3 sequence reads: CASSLSHSSYNEQFF. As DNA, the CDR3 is TGTGCCAGCAGCTTATCCCACAGCTCCTACAATGAGCAGTTCTTC.

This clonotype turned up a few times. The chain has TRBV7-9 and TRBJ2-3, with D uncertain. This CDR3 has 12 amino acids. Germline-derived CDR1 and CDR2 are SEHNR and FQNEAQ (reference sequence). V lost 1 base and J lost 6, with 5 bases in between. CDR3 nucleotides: TGTGCCAGCAGCTTAGGGTTGGATACGCAGTATTTT. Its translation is CASSLGLDTQYF.

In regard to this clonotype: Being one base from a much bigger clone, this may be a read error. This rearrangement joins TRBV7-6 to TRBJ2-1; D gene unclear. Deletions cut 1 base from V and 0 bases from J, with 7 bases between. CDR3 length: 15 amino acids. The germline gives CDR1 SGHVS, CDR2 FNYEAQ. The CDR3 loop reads CASSLDVSSYNEQFF. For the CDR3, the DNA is TGTGCCAGCAGCTTAGATGTCAGCTCCTACAATGAGCAGTTCTTC.

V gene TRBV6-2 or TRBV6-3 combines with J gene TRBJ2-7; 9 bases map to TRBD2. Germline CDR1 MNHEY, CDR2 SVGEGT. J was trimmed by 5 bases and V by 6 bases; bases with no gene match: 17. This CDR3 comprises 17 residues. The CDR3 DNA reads TGTGCCAGCAGCGAGACTAGCGGAAGAGGATCCCAGCACGAGCAGTACTTC. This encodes CASSETSGRGSQHEQYF.

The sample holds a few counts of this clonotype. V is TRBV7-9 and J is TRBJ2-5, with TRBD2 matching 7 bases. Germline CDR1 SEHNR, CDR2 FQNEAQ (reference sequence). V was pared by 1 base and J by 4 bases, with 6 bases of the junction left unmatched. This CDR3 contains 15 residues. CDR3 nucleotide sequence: TGTGCCAGCAGCTTAGGGAGCGGGGAGATAGAGACCCAGTACTTC. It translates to CASSLGSGEIETQYF.

CDR3 sequence reads: CASSSGFETQYF. CDR3 DNA: TGTGCCAGCAGCTCGGGATTTGAGACCCAGTACTTC. This rearrangement joins TRBV7-9 to TRBJ2-5, with TRBD2 as a possible D gene (5 bases). V gave up 4 bases and J gave up 5 bases, with 8 bases separating them. Germline V gene lookup returns CDR1 SEHNR and CDR2 FQNEAQ (reference sequence). CDR3 size: 12 residues.

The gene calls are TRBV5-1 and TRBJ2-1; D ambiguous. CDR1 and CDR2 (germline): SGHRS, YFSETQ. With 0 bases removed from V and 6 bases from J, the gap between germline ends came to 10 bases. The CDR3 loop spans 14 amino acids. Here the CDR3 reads CASSLEMVINEQFF. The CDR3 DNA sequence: TGCGCCAGCAGCTTGGAGATGGTCATCAATGAGCAGTTCTTC.

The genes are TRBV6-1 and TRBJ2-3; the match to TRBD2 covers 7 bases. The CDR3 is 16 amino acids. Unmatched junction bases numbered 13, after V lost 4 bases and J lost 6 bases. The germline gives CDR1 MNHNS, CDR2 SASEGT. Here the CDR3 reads CASSGWSGGSGDTQYF. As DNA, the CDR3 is TGTGCCAGCAGTGGGTGGAGTGGCGGGAGTGGGGATACGCAGTATTTT.

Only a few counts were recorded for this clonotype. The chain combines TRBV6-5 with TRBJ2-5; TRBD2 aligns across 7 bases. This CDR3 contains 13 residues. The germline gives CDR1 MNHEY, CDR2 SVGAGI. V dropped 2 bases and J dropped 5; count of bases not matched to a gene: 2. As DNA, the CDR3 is TGTGCCAGCAGTTACATGCGGGGGGAGACCCAGTACTTC. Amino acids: CASSYMRGETQYF.

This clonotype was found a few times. CDR3 residues: CASSLISGMNTGELFF. Here the CDR3 DNA reads TGTGCCAGCAGCTTAATCAGCGGGATGAACACCGGGGAGCTGTTTTTT. The chain is built from TRBV7-6 and TRBJ2-2; 7 nucleotides align to TRBD2. The CDR3 is made up of 16 amino acids. The trim removed 2 bases at V and 1 base at J, leaving 4 bases unmatched. Germline V lookup: CDR1 SGHVS, CDR2 FNYEAQ.

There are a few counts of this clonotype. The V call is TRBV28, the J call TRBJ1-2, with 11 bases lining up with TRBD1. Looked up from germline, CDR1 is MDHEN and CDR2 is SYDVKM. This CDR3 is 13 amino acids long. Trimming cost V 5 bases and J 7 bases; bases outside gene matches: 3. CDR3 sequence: CASSGQGAGGYTF. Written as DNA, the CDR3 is TGTGCCAGCAGTGGACAGGGGGCCGGTGGCTACACCTTC.

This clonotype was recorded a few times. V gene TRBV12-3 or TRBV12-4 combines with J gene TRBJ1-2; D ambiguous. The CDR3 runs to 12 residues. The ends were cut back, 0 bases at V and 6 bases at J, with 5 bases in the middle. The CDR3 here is CASSLAGNGYTF. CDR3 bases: TGTGCCAGCAGTTTAGCCGGTAATGGCTACACCTTC.

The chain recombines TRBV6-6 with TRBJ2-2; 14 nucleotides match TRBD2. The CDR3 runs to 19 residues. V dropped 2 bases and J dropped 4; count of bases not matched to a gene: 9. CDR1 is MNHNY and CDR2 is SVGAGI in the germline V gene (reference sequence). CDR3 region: CASSYETSGGASVTGELFF. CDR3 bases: TGTGCCAGCAGTTACGAGACTAGCGGGGGGGCTTCTGTCACCGGGGAGCTGTTTTTT.

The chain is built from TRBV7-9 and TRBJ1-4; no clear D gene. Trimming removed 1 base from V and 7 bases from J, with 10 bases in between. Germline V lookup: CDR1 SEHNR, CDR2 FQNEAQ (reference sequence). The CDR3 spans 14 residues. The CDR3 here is CASSLVRRGEKLFF. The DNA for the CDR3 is TGTGCCAGCAGCTTAGTTCGACGCGGTGAAAAACTGTTTTTT. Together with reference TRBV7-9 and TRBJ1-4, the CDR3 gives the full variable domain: DTGVSQNPRHKITKRGQNVTFRCDPISEHNRLYWYRQTLGQGPEFLTYFQNEAQLEKSRLLSDRFSAERPKGSFSTLEIQRTEQGDSAMYLCASSLVRRGEKLFFGSGTQLSVL.

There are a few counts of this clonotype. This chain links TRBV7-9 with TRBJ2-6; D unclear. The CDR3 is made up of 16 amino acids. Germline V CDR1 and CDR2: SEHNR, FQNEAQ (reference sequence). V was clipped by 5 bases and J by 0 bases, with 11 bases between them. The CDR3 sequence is CASSERSLSGANVLTF. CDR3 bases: TGTGCCAGCAGCGAGAGATCCCTCTCTGGGGCCAACGTCCTGACTTTC.

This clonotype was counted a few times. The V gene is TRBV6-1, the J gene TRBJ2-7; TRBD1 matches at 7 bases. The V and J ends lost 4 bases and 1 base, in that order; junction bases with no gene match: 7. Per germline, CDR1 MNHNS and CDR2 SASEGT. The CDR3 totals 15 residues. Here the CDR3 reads CASSGSGQLSYEQYF. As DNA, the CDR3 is TGTGCCAGCAGTGGATCGGGACAGCTTTCCTACGAGCAGTACTTC.

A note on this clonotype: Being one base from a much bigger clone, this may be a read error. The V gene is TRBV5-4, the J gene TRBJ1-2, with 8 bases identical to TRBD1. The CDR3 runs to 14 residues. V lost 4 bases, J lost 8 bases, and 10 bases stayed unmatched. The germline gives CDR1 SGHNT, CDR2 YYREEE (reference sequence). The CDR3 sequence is CASSQAQGVRGYTF. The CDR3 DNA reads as TGTGCCAGCAGCCAAGCACAGGGGGTGCGAGGCTACACCTTC.

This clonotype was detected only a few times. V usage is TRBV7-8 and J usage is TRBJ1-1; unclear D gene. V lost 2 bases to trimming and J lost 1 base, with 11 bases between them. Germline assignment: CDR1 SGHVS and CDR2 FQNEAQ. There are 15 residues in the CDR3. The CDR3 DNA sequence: TGTGCCAGCAGCTTATTTGACCCGGGGAACACTGAAGCTTTCTTT. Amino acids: CASSLFDPGNTEAFF.

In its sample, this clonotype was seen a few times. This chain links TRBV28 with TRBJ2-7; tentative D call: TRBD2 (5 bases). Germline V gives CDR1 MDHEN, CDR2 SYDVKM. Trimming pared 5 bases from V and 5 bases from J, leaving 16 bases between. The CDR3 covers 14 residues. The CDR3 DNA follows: TGTGCCAGCAGTCCGAGACGAGGAGGAGACGAGCAGTACTTC. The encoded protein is CASSPRRGGDEQYF.

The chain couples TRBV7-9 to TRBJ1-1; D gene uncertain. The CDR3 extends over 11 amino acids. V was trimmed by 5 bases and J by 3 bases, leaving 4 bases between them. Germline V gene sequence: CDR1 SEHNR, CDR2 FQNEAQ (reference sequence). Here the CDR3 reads CASSRDTEAFF. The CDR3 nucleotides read TGTGCCAGCAGCCGGGACACTGAAGCTTTCTTT. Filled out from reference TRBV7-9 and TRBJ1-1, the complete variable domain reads DTGVSQNPRHKITKRGQNVTFRCDPISEHNRLYWYRQTLGQGPEFLTYFQNEAQLEKSRLLSDRFSAERPKGSFSTLEIQRTEQGDSAMYLCASSRDTEAFFGQGTRLTVV.

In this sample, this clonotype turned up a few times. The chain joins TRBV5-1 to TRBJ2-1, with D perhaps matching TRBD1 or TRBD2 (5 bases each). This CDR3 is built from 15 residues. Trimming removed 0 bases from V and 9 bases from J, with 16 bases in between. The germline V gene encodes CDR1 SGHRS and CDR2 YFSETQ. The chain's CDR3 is CASSLDPGPASEQFF. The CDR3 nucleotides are TGCGCCAGCAGCTTGGATCCGGGGCCTGCAAGTGAGCAGTTCTTC.

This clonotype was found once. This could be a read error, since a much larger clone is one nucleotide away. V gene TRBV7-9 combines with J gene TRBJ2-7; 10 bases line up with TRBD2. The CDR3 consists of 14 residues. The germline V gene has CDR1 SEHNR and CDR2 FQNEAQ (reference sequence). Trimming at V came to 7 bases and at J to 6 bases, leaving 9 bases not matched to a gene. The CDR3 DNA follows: TGTGCCAGCATGATAAGCGGGGGGGCCTCCGAGCAGTACTTC. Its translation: CASMISGGASEQYF. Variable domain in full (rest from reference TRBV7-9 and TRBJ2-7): DTGVSQNPRHKITKRGQNVTFRCDPISEHNRLYWYRQTLGQGPEFLTYFQNEAQLEKSRLLSDRFSAERPKGSFSTLEIQRTEQGDSAMYLCASMISGGASEQYFGPGTRLTVT.